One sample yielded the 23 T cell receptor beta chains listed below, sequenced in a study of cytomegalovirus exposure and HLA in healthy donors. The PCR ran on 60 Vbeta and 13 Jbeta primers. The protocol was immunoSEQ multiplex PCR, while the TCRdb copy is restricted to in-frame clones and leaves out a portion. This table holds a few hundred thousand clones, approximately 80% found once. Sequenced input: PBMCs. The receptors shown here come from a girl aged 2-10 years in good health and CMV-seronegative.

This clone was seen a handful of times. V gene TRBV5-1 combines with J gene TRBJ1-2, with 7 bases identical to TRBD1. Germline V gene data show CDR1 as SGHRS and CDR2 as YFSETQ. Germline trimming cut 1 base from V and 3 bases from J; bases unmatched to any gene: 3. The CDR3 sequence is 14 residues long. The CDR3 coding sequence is TGCGCCAGCAGCTTGCAAGGGGGCGACTATGGCTACACCTTC. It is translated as CASSLQGGDYGYTF.

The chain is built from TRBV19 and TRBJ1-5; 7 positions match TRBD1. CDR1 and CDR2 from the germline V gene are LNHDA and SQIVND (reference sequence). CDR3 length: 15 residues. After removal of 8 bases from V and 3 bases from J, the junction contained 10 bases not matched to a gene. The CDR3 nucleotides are TGTGCCAGTCGGAATTACAGGGGTCCCAATCAGCCCCAGCATTTT. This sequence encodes CASRNYRGPNQPQHF. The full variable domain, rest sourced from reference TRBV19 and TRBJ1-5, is DGGITQSPKYLFRKEGQNVTLSCEQNLNHDAMYWYRQDPGQGLRLIYYSQIVNDFQKGDIAEGYSVSREKKESFPLTVTSAQKNPTAFYLCASRNYRGPNQPQHFGDGTRLSIL.

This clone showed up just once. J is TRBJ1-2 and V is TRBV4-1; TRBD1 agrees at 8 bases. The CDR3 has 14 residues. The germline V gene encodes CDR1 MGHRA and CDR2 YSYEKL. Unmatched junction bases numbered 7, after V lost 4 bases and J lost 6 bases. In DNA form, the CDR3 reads TGCGCCAGCAGCCGGCGGGACAGGACCCATGGCTACACCTTC. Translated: CASSRRDRTHGYTF.

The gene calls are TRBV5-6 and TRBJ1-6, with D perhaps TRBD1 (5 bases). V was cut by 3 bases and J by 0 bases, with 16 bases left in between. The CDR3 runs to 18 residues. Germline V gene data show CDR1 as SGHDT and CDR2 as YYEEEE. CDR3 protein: CASSSGPTLSSYNSPLHF. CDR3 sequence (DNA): TGTGCCAGCAGCTCAGGGCCTACTCTCAGCTCCTATAATTCACCCCTCCACTTT.

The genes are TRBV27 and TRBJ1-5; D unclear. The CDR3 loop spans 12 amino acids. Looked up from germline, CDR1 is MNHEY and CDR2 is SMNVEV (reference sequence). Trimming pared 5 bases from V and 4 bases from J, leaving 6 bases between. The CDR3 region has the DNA TGTGCCAGCAGTCAACAGAATCAGCCCCAGCATTTT. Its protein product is CASSQQNQPQHF.

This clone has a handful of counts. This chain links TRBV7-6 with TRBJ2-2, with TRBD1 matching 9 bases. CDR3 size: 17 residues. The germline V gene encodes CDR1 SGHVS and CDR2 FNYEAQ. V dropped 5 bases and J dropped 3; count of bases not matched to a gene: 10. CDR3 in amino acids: CASSASGTGRYTGELFF. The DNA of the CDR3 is TGTGCCAGCAGCGCTTCCGGGACAGGGAGGTACACCGGGGAGCTGTTTTTT.

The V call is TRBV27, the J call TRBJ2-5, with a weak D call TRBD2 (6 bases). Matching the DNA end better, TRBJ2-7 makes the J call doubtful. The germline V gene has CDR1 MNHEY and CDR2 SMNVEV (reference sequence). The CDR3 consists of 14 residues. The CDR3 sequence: CASSLGLDRYEQYF. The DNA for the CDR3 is TGTGCCAGCAGTTTGGGACTCGACCGCTACGAGCAGTACTTC.

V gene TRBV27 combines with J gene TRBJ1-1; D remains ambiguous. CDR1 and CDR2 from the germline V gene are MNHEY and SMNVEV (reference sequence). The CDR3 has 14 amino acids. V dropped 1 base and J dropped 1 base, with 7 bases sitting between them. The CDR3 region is CASSLFSWNTEAFF. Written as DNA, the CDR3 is TGTGCCAGCAGTTTATTTAGCTGGAACACTGAAGCTTTCTTT.

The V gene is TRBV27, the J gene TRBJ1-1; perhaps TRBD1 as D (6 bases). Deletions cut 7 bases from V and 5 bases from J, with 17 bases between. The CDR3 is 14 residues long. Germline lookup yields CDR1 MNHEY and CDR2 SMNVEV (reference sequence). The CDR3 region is CASTIGGGTTEAFF. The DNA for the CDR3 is TGTGCCAGCACCATAGGGGGGGGGACGACTGAAGCTTTCTTT.

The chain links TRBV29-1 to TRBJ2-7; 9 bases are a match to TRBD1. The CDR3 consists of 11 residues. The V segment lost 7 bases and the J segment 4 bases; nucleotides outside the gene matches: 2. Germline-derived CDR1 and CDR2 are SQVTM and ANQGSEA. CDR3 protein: CSAGQGYEQYF. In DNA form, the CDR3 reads TGCAGCGCCGGACAGGGGTACGAGCAGTACTTC.

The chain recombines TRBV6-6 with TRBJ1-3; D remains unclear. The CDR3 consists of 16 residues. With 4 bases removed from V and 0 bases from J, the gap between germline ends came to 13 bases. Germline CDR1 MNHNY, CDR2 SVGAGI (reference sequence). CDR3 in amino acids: CASSSGSTSSGNTIYF. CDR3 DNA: TGTGCCAGCAGTTCGGGGTCAACTTCCTCTGGAAACACCATATATTTT.

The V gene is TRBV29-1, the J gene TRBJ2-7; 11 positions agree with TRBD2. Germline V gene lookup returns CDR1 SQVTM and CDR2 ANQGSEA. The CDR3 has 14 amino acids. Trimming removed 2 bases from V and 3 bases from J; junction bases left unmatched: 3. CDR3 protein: CSVEIAGGFYEQYF. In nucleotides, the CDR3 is TGCAGCGTTGAAATAGCGGGAGGGTTCTACGAGCAGTACTTC.

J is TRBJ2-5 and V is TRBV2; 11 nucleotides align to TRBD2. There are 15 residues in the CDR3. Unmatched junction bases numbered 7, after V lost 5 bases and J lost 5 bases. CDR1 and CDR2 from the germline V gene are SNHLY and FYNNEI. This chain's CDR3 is CASSPRLAGRETQYF. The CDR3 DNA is TGTGCCAGCAGTCCCCGACTAGCGGGGAGGGAGACCCAGTACTTC.

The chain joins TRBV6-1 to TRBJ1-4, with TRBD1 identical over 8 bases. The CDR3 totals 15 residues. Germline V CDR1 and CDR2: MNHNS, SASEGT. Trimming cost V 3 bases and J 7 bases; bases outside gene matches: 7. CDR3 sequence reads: CASSDLQGASEKLFF. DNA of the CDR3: TGTGCCAGCAGTGACCTCCAGGGGGCAAGTGAAAAACTGTTTTTT.

As DNA, the CDR3 is TGTGCCAGCAGCCCCGGGAGGGGGTTTGCGGAGACCCAGTACTTC. The encoded protein is CASSPGRGFAETQYF. V is TRBV5-4 and J is TRBJ2-5; 8 nucleotides line up with TRBD2. Per germline, CDR1 SGHNT and CDR2 YYREEE (reference sequence). Losses at the gene ends were 4 bases for V and 5 bases for J; bases not matched to a gene: 10. This CDR3 spans 15 amino acids. The variable domain in full, completed from reference TRBV5-4 and TRBJ2-5, reads ETGVTQSPTHLIKTRGQQVTLRCSSQSGHNTVSWYQQALGQGPQFIFQYYREEENGRGNFPPRFSGLQFPNYSSELNVNALELDDSALYLCASSPGRGFAETQYFGPGTRLLVL.

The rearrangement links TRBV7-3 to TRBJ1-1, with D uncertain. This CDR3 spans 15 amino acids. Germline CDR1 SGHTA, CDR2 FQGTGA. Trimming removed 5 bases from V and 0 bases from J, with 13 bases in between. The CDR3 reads CASSNNGGMNTEAFF. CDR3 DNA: TGTGCCAGCAGCAACAATGGAGGGATGAACACTGAAGCTTTCTTT. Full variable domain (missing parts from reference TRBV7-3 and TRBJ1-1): GAGVSQTPSNKVTEKGKYVELRCDPISGHTALYWYRQSLGQGPEFLIYFQGTGAADDSGLPNDRFFAVRPEGSVSTLKIQRTERGDSAVYLCASSNNGGMNTEAFFGQGTRLTVV.

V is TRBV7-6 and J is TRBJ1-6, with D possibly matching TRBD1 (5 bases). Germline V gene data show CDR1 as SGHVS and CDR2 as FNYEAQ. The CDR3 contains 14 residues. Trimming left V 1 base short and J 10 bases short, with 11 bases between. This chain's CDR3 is CASSLEGVGSPLHF. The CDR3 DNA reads TGTGCCAGCAGCTTAGAAGGGGTCGGGTCACCCCTCCACTTT.

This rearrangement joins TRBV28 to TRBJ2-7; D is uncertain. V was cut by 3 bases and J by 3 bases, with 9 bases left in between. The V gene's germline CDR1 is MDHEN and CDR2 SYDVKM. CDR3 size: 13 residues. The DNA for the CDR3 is TGTGCCAGCAGTTTCCGTGGAGTCTACGAGCAGTACTTC. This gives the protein CASSFRGVYEQYF.

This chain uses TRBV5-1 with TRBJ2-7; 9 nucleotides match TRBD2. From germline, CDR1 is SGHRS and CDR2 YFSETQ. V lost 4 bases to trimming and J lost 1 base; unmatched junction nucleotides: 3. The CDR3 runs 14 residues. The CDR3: CASSQTSGSYEQYF. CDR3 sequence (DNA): TGCGCCAGCAGCCAGACTAGCGGTTCCTACGAGCAGTACTTC. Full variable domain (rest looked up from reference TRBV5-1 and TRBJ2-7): KAGVTQTPRYLIKTRGQQVTLSCSPISGHRSVSWYQQTPGQGLQFLFEYFSETQRNKGNFPGRFSGRQFSNSRSEMNVSTLELGDSALYLCASSQTSGSYEQYFGPGTRLTVT.

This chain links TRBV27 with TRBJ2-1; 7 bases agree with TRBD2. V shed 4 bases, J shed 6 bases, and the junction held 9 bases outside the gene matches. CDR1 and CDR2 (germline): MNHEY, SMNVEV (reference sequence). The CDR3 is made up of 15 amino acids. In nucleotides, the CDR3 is TGTGCCAGCAGTTCACCGTGGCTAGCGGCCAATGAGCAGTTCTTC. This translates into CASSSPWLAANEQFF.

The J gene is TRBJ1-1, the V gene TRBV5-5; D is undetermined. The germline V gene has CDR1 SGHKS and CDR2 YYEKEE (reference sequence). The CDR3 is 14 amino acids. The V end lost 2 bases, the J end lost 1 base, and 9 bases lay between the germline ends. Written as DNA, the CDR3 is TGTGCCAGCAGCTTAGGAGTTCAGAACACTGAAGCTTTCTTT. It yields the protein CASSLGVQNTEAFF.

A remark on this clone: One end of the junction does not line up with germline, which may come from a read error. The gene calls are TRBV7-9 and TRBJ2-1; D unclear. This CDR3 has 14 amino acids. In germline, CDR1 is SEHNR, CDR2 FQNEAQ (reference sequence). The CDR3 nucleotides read TGTTCCAGCAGCTTAGAGAGATCCTACAATGAGCAGTTCTTC. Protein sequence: CSSSLERSYNEQFF.

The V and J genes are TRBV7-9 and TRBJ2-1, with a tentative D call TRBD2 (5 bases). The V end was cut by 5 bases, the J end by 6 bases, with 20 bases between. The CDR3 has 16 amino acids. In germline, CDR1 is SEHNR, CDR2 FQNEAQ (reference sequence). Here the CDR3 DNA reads TGTGCCAGCAGCGCCTTTGACTACCCGAGCCTCAATGAGCAGTTCTTC. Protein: CASSAFDYPSLNEQFF.